This is a list of T cell receptor beta chains from one sample in a study of blood T cell repertoires in COVID-19. Some clones are missing from TCRdb's copy, which holds only in-frame ones; the method was immunoSEQ multiplex PCR. The sample consists of 200,000 to 300,000 clones, roughly nine tenths of them appearing once. The sequencing sample was made of peripheral blood. Receptors originate from a man aged 55 to 69 with acute or convalescent COVID-19. The CDR3 runs from the conserved cysteine through the conserved F or W. The D gene is left open where the match is weak. Expanded clones get a size class; other rows say once, few or many, or leave the size out.

D,V,size,J,CDR3,DNA
NA,TRBV5-1,NA,TRBJ2-7,CASSTATYEQYF,TGCGCCAGCAGCACAGCCACCTACGAGCAGTACTTC
TRBD1,TRBV7-3,NA,TRBJ1-2,CASARDRTNYGYTF,TGTGCCAGCGCCCGGGACAGAACTAACTATGGCTACACCTTC
NA,TRBV30,NA,TRBJ1-5,CAWSVGGDQPQHF,TGTGCCTGGAGTGTAGGGGGGGATCAGCCCCAGCATTTT
NA,TRBV6-5,NA,TRBJ1-1,CAGGGDTEAFF,TGTGCCGGGGGAGGGGACACTGAAGCTTTCTTT
NA,TRBV6-1,NA,TRBJ1-1,CASSEPGTPIRGTEAFF,TGTGCCAGCAGTGAACCCGGGACACCCATTAGGGGGACTGAAGCTTTCTTT
TRBD1,TRBV28,NA,TRBJ1-2,CASTTLDRDSYGYTF,TGTGCCAGCACTACTCTGGACAGGGATAGCTATGGCTACACCTTC
NA,TRBV7-2,NA,TRBJ1-2,CASSLDPGINYGYTF,TGTGCCAGCAGCTTAGACCCGGGGATTAACTATGGCTACACCTTC
TRBD1,TRBV27,few,TRBJ2-7,CASSLRWPNRGDEQYF,TGTGCCAGCAGTTTACGGTGGCCTAACAGGGGAGACGAGCAGTACTTC
NA,TRBV2,NA,TRBJ1-1,CASIKTRDTEAFF,TGTGCCAGCATCAAGACCAGGGACACTGAAGCTTTCTTT
TRBD2,TRBV27,NA,TRBJ2-7,CASSPMASGPSYEQYF,TGTGCCAGCAGTCCCATGGCTAGCGGGCCATCCTACGAGCAGTACTTC
NA,TRBV18,NA,TRBJ1-4,CASSREDRTTNEKLFF,TGTGCCAGCTCACGAGAGGACAGAACAACTAATGAAAAACTGTTTTTT
TRBD2,TRBV15,once,TRBJ2-1,CATSSPVAGTYNEQFF,TGTGCCACCAGCTCCCCTGTAGCGGGCACTTACAATGAGCAGTTCTTC
TRBD1,TRBV10-2,NA,TRBJ2-1,CASRETGTGGNEQFF,TGCGCCAGCAGGGAAACCGGGACAGGGGGGAATGAGCAGTTCTTC
NA,TRBV28,NA,TRBJ2-7,CASSAIGTLKYEQYF,TGTGCCAGCAGCGCTATCGGGACACTTAAGTACGAGCAGTACTTC
NA,TRBV7-8,once,TRBJ2-2,CASSPYTGELFF,TGTGCCAGCAGCCCTTACACCGGGGAGCTGTTTTTT
NA,TRBV3-1/TRBV3-2,NA,TRBJ2-2,CASSPSGLPGTGELFF,TGTGCCAGCAGCCCCTCGGGTCTACCCGGGACCGGGGAGCTGTTTTTT
NA,TRBV5-6,few,TRBJ2-1,CASSPGSFYNEQFF,TGTGCCAGCAGCCCTGGGAGTTTCTACAATGAGCAGTTCTTC
NA,TRBV11-3,NA,TRBJ1-5,CASSFGPIQPQHF,TGTGCCAGCAGCTTTGGGCCTATTCAGCCCCAGCATTTT
NA,TRBV5-6,NA,TRBJ1-4,CASSIQGIEKLFF,TGTGCCAGCAGCATCCAGGGGATCGAAAAACTGTTTTTT
TRBD1,TRBV6-4,NA,TRBJ2-6,CASSLTGGSSGANVLTF,TGTGCCAGCAGTCTGACAGGGGGGTCCTCCGGGGCCAACGTCCTGACTTTC